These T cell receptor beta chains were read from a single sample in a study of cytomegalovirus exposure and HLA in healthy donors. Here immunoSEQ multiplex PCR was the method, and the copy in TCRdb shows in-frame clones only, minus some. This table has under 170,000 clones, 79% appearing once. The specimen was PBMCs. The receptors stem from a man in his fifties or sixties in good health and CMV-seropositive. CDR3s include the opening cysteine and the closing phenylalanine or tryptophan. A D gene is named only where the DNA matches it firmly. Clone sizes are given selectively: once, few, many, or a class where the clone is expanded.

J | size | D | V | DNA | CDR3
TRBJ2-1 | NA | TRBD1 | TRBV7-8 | TGTGCCAGCAGCTTAGTTGGGACAGGGTCGAATGAGCAGTTCTTC | CASSLVGTGSNEQFF
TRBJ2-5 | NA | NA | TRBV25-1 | TGTGCCAGCAAGGGCATAGGGACTTGGGGTAGGGAGACCCAGTACTTC | CASKGIGTWGRETQYF
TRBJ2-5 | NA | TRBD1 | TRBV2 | TGTGCCAGTGGGACAGGGTCCGGAGGACGAGAGACCCAGTACTTC | CASGTGSGGRETQYF
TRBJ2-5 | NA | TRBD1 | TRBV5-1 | TGCGCCAGCAGCGCCCGACAGGGTCGGGAGACCCAGTACTTC | CASSARQGRETQYF
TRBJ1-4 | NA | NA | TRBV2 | TGTGCCAGCAAACAGAATAATGAAAAACTGTTTTTT | CASKQNNEKLFF
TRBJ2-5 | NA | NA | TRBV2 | TGTGCCAGCAGCAGGGGCCATGGAGAGACCCAGTACTTC | CASSRGHGETQYF
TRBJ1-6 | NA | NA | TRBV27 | TGTGCCAGCAGTTTATTGGCAGGGGTAGGAGTGGCACCCCTCCACTTT | CASSLLAGVGVAPLHF
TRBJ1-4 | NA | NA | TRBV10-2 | TGCGCCAGCAGCGAAAGGGGTGAAAAACTGTTTTTT | CASSERGEKLFF
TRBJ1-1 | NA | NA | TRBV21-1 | TGTGCCAGCAGCAAGGGCAGGGGAGCCCTGAACACTGAAGCTTTCTTT | CASSKGRGALNTEAFF
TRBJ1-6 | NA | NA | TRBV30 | TGTGCCTGGAGTGTAATAGAGAATTCACCCCTCCACTTT | CAWSVIENSPLHF
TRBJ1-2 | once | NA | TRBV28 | TGTGCCAGCAGTTTATGGCAGAAAATCTATGGCTACACCTTC | CASSLWQKIYGYTF
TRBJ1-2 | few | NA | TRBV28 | TGTGCCAGCAGTTTTAGGCATACGGACTTCTATGGCTACACCTTC | CASSFRHTDFYGYTF
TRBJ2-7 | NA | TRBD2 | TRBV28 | TGTGCCAGCAGTCTCATAGCGGGAGGGCCTTGGGAGCAGTACTTC | CASSLIAGGPWEQYF
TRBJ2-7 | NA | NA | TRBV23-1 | TGCGCCAGCACCCGACAGATACAATACGAGCAGTACTTC | CASTRQIQYEQYF
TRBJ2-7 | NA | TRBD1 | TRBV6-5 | TGTGCCAGCACCGGGAGACAGGGGGCTTACGAGCAGTACTTC | CASTGRQGAYEQYF
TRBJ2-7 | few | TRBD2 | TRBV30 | TGTGCCTGGAGTGCGGGACTAGCGGGAACCTACGAGCAGTACTTC | CAWSAGLAGTYEQYF
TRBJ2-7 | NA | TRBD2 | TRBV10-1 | TGCGCCAGCAGTGAAGGACTAGCGGCCTCCTACGAGCAGTACTTC | CASSEGLAASYEQYF
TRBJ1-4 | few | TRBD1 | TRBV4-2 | TGTGCCAGCAGCCGACAAGGGGGCCGGGAGTTTAATGAAAAACTGTTTTTT | CASSRQGGREFNEKLFF
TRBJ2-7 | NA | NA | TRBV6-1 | TGTGCCAGCCGACGAAGCAGGGACACCTACGAGCAGTACTTC | CASRRSRDTYEQYF
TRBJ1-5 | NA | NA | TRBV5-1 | TGCGCCAGCAGCCCGGACAATAGCAATCAGCCCCAGCATTTT | CASSPDNSNQPQHF
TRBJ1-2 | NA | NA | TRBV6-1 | TGTGCCAGCAGGGGGTTGGGCTGGCAGGGCTGGGACTACACCTTC | CASRGLGWQGWDYTF
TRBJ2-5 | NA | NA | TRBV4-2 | TGTGCCAGCAGCCAAGATGAGGTAGCGGCTGTACAAGAGACCCAGTACTTC | CASSQDEVAAVQETQYF
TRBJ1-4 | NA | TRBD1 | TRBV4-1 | TGCGCCAGCAGCCAAGGGACAGGGGGCGGTGAAAAACTGTTTTTT | CASSQGTGGGEKLFF
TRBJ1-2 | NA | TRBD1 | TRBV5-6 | TGTGCCAGCAGCAATGTGGGGACAGGTCCAGGCTACACCTTC | CASSNVGTGPGYTF
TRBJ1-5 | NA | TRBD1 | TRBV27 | TGTGCCAGCAGCCCTTACGGGACAGGGATCCTTTCGTATAATCAGCCCCAGCATTTT | CASSPYGTGILSYNQPQHF
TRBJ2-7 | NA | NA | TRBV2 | TGTGCCAGCAGCGGACAGAGTTACGAGCAGTACTTC | CASSGQSYEQYF
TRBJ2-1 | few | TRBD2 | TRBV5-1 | TGCGCCAGCAGCAGGTCACTAGCGGGGGTCTACAATGAGCAGTTCTTC | CASSRSLAGVYNEQFF
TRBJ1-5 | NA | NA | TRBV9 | TGTGCCAGCAGCGTAGCTGGGGGGGTGGGTCAGCCCCAGCATTTT | CASSVAGGVGQPQHF
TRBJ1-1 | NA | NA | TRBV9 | TGTGCCAGCAGCGTAGGGGCAGGGAGGACTGAAGCTTTCTTT | CASSVGAGRTEAFF
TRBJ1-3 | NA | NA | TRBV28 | TGTGCCAGCAGTTTAGACCGGGCTGGAAACACCATATATTTT | CASSLDRAGNTIYF
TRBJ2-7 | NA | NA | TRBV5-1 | TGCGCCAGCAGCTTGGCGACTAGCTACGAGCAGTACTTC | CASSLATSYEQYF
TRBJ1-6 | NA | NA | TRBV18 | TGTGCCAGCTCACCGGCGGGGGGGCGAAATTCACCCCTCCACTTT | CASSPAGGRNSPLHF
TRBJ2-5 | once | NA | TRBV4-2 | TGTGCCAGCAGCCTCCAACAAGAGACCCAGTACTTC | CASSLQQETQYF
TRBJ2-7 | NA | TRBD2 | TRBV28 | TGTGCCAGCAGTCGATTAACTAGCGGGTTCTACGAGCAGTACTTC | CASSRLTSGFYEQYF
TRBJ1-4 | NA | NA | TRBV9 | TGTGCCAGCAGCCCCCGTAGCGGGCCGGCTAATGAAAAACTGTTTTTT | CASSPRSGPANEKLFF
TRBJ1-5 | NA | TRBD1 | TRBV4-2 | TGTGCCAGCAGCCAAGTTATCACGACAGGGAATCAGCCCCAGCATTTT | CASSQVITTGNQPQHF
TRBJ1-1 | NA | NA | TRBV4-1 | TGCGCCAGCAGCCAGAAACAGGGAAACGCTGAAGCTTTCTTT | CASSQKQGNAEAFF
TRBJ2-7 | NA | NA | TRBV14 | TGTGCCAGCAGCCAGAACCGAGGCGGGACCTACGAGCAGTACTTC | CASSQNRGGTYEQYF
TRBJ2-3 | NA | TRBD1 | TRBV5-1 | TGCGCCAGCAGCATTGACAGGGGCACAGATACGCAGTATTTT | CASSIDRGTDTQYF
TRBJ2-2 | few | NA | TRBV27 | TGTGCCAGCAGTTCCCTACTCACTATCGACACCGGGGAGCTGTTTTTT | CASSSLLTIDTGELFF